Below, 7 T cell receptor beta chains from the same sample are listed, as sequenced in a study of cytomegalovirus exposure and HLA in healthy donors. Clones were sequenced by immunoSEQ multiplex PCR, and TCRdb holds only the in-frame ones, with some missing. The sample carries over 100,000 clones, about 95% recorded once. The source material was PBMCs. The receptors derive from a young woman in good health and CMV-seronegative.

The rearrangement links TRBV7-2 to TRBJ1-5; TRBD1 might be the D (6 bases). Germline V gene data show CDR1 as SGHTA and CDR2 as FQGNSA. The CDR3 length is 14 residues. The V end lost 2 bases, the J end lost 6 bases, and 11 bases lay between the germline ends. The CDR3 DNA sequence: TGTGCCAGCAGCTTAAGGGGGTTGGGTCAGCCCCAGCATTTT. This sequence encodes CASSLRGLGQPQHF.

The chain uses TRBV30 and TRBJ1-5; D gene uncertain. Trimming shortened V by 0 bases and J by 2 bases, and 11 bases separated the two germline ends. Germline V gene sequence: CDR1 GTSNPN, CDR2 SVGIG (reference sequence). The CDR3 spans 15 residues. The CDR3 loop is CAWSVRGFGNQPQHF. DNA for the CDR3: TGTGCCTGGAGTGTACGCGGGTTCGGCAATCAGCCCCAGCATTTT.

This chain links TRBV25-1 with TRBJ1-5; weak D call: TRBD1 (6 bases). This CDR3 is built from 17 residues. V lost 5 bases to trimming and J lost 2 bases, with 19 bases between them. Germline-derived CDR1 and CDR2 are MGHDK and SYGVNS. The CDR3 loop is CASSPGHTPHGNQPQHF. The DNA of the CDR3 is TGTGCCAGCAGTCCGGGACATACTCCGCATGGCAATCAGCCCCAGCATTTT.

This chain connects TRBV19 to TRBJ1-5; 10 nucleotides match TRBD1. Germline loops: CDR1 LNHDA, CDR2 SQIVND (reference sequence). The junction had 5 bases not matched to a gene; V was cut back by 5 bases and J by 7 bases. The CDR3 contains 14 residues. CDR3 loop: CASSWTGGEQPQHF. CDR3 coding DNA: TGTGCCAGTAGTTGGACAGGGGGGGAACAGCCCCAGCATTTT.

The chain carries TRBV30 and TRBJ1-4; D remains unclear. V was shortened by 1 base and J by 9 bases, with 6 bases between the two germline ends. In germline, CDR1 is GTSNPN, CDR2 SVGIG (reference sequence). CDR3 size: 11 residues. Here the CDR3 reads CAWSAEKKLFF. The CDR3 nucleotides read TGTGCCTGGAGTGCCGAGAAAAAACTGTTTTTT.

In this sample, this clone turned up once. J is TRBJ2-7 and V is TRBV5-8; TRBD2 aligns across 9 bases. The CDR3 spans 15 residues. Trimming removed 4 bases from V and 0 bases from J; junction bases left unmatched: 5. The V gene's germline CDR1 is SGHTS and CDR2 YDEGEE. The CDR3 region has the DNA TGTGCCAGCAGCAGAGGACTAGCGATCTCCTACGAGCAGTACTTC. Protein product: CASSRGLAISYEQYF.

This chain joins TRBV5-5 and TRBJ2-7; 10 positions agree with TRBD1. Per germline, CDR1 SGHKS and CDR2 YYEKEE (reference sequence). The CDR3 is 14 amino acids. The trim removed 4 bases at V and 3 bases at J, leaving 4 bases unmatched. As DNA, the CDR3 is TGTGCCAGCAGCCCGGGACAGGGGTACTACGAGCAGTACTTC. It codes for CASSPGQGYYEQYF.